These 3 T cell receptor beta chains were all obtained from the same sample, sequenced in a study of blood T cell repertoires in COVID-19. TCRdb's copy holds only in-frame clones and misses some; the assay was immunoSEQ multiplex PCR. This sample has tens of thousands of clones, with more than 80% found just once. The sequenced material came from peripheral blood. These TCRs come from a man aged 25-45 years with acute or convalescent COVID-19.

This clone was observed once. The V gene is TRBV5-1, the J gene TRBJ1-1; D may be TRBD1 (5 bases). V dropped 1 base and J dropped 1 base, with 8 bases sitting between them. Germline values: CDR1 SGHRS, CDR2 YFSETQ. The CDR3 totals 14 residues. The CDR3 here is CASSLSDRNTEAFF. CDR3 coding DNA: TGCGCCAGCAGCTTGAGCGACAGGAACACTGAAGCTTTCTTT. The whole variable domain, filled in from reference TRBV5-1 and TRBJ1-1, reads KAGVTQTPRYLIKTRGQQVTLSCSPISGHRSVSWYQQTPGQGLQFLFEYFSETQRNKGNFPGRFSGRQFSNSRSEMNVSTLELGDSALYLCASSLSDRNTEAFFGQGTRLTVV.

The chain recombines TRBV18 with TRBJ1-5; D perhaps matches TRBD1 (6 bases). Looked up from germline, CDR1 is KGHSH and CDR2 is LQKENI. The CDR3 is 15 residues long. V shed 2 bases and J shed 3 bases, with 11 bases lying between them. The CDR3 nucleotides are TGTGCCAGCTCACCAGGGACACGCTACAATCAGCCCCAGCATTTT. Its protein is CASSPGTRYNQPQHF.

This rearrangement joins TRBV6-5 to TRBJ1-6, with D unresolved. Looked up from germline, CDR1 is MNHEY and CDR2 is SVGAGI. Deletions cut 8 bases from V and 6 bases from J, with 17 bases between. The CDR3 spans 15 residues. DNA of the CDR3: TGTGCCAGCGGTCGAGGAGGGCTGACTAATTCACCCCTCCACTTT. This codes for CASGRGGLTNSPLHF.